The following is a T cell receptor beta chain sequence with its context. The data were taken from a study of blood T cell repertoires in COVID-19. Study-level background: Samples came from the United States, Italy and Spain, spanning acute and convalescent COVID-19. The analysed material was cDNA or gDNA that came from T cells, B-cell-depleted T cells, or PBMCs.

As handled by the study authors: The assay estimated nucleated cells by amplifying reference gene primers. Method: immunoSEQ multiplex PCR; TCRdb's copy keeps in-frame clones and lacks some. Clone size and V and J calls were adopted from that table, with D and trimming inferred from the DNA. The sample consists of approximately 180,000 clones, 70% to 90% of them appearing once. The CDR3 is 17 amino acids. V lost 7 bases to trimming and J lost 3 bases, with 22 bases between them. Germline V gene lookup returns CDR1 MNHEY and CDR2 SMNVEV (reference sequence). Sequencing was done on a sample of peripheral blood. The receptor was derived from a human donor with active or convalescent COVID-19. The donor label of this sample is uncertain. This chain joins TRBV27 and TRBJ2-1; D is perhaps TRBD2 (6 bases). CDR3 DNA sequence: TGTGCCAGCATCCCACACCAAGGAGGGGAGGTCTACAATGAGCAGTTCTTC. This codes for CASIPHQGGEVYNEQFF.